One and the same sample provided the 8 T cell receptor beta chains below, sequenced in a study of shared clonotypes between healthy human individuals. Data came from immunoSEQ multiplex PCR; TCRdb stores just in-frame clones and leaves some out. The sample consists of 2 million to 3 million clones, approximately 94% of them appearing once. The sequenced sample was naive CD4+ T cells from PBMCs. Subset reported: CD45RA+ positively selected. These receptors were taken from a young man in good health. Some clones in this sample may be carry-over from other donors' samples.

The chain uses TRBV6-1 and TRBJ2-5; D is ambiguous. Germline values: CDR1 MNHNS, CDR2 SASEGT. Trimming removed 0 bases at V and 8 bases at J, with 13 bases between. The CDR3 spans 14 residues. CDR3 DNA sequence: TGTGCCAGCAGTGAAGCCTCGTGGGCCGGCACCCAGTACTTC. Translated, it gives CASSEASWAGTQYF.

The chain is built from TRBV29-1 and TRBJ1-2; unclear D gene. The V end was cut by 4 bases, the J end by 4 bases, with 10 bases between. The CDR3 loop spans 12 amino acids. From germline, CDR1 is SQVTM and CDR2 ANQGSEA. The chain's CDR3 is CSVAQERYGYTF. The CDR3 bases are TGCAGCGTTGCTCAGGAACGCTATGGCTACACCTTC.

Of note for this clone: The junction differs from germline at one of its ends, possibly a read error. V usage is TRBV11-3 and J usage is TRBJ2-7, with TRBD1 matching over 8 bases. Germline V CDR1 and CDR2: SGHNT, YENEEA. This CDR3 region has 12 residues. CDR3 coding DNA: TGTGCCAGCAGCTTAGATTCAGGGGGCCTTAACTTC. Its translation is CASSLDSGGLNF. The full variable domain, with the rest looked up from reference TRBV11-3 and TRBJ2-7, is EAGVVQSPRYKIIEKKQPVAFWCNPISGHNTLYWYLQNLGQGPELLIRYENEEAVDDSQLPKDRFSAERLKGVDSTLKIQPAELGDSAVYLCASSLDSGGLNFGPGTRLTVT.

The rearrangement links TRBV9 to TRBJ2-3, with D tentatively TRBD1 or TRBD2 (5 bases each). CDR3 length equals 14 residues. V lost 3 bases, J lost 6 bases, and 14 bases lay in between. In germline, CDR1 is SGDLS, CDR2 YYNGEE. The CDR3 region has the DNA TGTGCCAGCAGCGCCAGTGGGGGAAGGGATACGCAGTATTTT. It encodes CASSASGGRDTQYF.

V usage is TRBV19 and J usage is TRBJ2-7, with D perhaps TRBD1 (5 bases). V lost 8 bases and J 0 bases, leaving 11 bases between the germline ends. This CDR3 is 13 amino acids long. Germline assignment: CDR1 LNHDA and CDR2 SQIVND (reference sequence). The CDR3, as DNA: TGTGCCAGTGGACAAGTTACCTCCTACGAGCAGTACTTC. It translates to CASGQVTSYEQYF.

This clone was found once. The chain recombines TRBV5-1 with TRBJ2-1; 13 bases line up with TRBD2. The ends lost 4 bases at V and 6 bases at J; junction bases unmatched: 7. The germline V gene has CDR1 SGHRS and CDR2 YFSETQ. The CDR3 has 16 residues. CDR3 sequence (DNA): TGCGCCAGCAGCACAACGGGACTAGCGGGAATCAATGAGCAGTTCTTC. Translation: CASSTTGLAGINEQFF.

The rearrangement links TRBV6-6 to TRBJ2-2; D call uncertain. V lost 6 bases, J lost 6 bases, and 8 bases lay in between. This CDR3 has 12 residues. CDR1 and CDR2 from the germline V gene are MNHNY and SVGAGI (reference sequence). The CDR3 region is CASRGGAGELFF. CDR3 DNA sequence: TGTGCCAGCAGGGGTGGGGCCGGGGAGCTGTTTTTT.

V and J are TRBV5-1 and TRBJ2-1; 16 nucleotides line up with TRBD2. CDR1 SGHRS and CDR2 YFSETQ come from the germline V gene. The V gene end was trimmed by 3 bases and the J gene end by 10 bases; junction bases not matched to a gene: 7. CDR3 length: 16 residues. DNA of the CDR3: TGCGCCAGCAGCTCCGGGACTAGCGGGAGGGATAGGGAGCAGTTCTTC. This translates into CASSSGTSGRDREQFF.